This T cell receptor (beta chain) was sequenced for a study of early T cells in non-severe SARS-CoV-2 infection. Across the study: The input, bulk RNA from unsorted whole blood, was sequenced, and chains were unpaired.

The TCR library protocol attached unique molecular identifiers to the individual cDNA molecules. TCRdb reanalysed the 5' RACE reads using MiXCR and keeps one entry per CDR3 protein. Among over 85,000 distinct CDR3 sequences listed, 15% to 20% were seen once. The CDR3 contains 14 residues. The germline V and J ends were trimmed by 2 bases and 6 bases, with 14 bases remaining between them. The germline V gene has CDR1 KGHSH and CDR2 LQKENI. Sequences were obtained from whole blood. This chain links TRBV18 with TRBJ2-7; D remains unclear. This receptor was taken from an adult who was a healthcare worker with PCR-confirmed SARS-CoV-2 infection or an uninfected control (not recorded which). The CDR3 DNA sequence: TGTGCCAGCTCACCAGGTCTGATTCCCTCCGAGCAGTACTTC. It codes for CASSPGLIPSEQYF.